Shown below are 32 T cell receptor beta chains from a single sample sequenced in a study of cytomegalovirus exposure and HLA in healthy donors. The primer mix had 60 Vbeta and 13 Jbeta primers. Generated by immunoSEQ multiplex PCR, the TCRdb table keeps only in-frame clones and is missing some. The data hold some 74,000 clones, with 65% to 80% observed a single time. The sample comprised PBMCs. Receptors originate from a man aged 35 to 55 in good health and CMV-seropositive.

In its sample, this clone was seen a few times. This chain links TRBV6-1 with TRBJ2-3; 9 positions agree with TRBD1. Germline V gene sequence: CDR1 MNHNS, CDR2 SASEGT. V was pared by 4 bases and J by 6 bases, with 14 bases of the junction left unmatched. The CDR3 spans 17 residues. CDR3 in amino acids: CASSVDHRDRVGDTQYF. The DNA of the CDR3 is TGTGCCAGCAGTGTCGATCACCGGGACAGGGTGGGGGATACGCAGTATTTT.

V usage is TRBV2 and J usage is TRBJ2-3; D might be TRBD2 (6 bases). CDR3 size: 13 residues. Trimming stripped 7 bases from V and 1 base from J, with 9 bases between. CDR1 SNHLY and CDR2 FYNNEI come from the germline V gene. As DNA, the CDR3 is TGTGCCAGCATACAGCGGGGCACAGATACGCAGTATTTT. Translation gives CASIQRGTDTQYF.

The rearrangement uses TRBV9 and TRBJ2-3; D unclear. This CDR3 has 14 residues. Looked up from germline, CDR1 is SGDLS and CDR2 is YYNGEE. V lost 5 bases and J 1 base, leaving 11 bases between the germline ends. The CDR3 loop is CASSFDIRTDTQYF. The CDR3, as DNA: TGTGCCAGCAGTTTTGACATTCGCACAGATACGCAGTATTTT. The variable domain in full, with the rest retrieved from reference TRBV9 and TRBJ2-3, is DSGVTQTPKHLITATGQRVTLRCSPRSGDLSVYWYQQSLDQGLQFLIQYYNGEERAKGNILERFSAQQFPDLHSELNLSSLELGDSALYFCASSFDIRTDTQYFGPGTRLTVL.

This chain links TRBV5-1 with TRBJ1-1; possible D gene TRBD1, 5 bases. Trimming pared 0 bases from V and 5 bases from J, leaving 14 bases between. CDR1 SGHRS and CDR2 YFSETQ come from the germline V gene. This CDR3 has 15 amino acids. CDR3 nucleotides: TGCGCCAGCAGCTTGGAGGGCGGGGGAGGTACTGAAGCTTTCTTT. It codes for CASSLEGGGGTEAFF.

This clone was counted a few times. This chain links TRBV5-5 with TRBJ1-5; no reliable D call. Per the germline V gene, CDR1 is SGHKS and CDR2 is YYEKEE (reference sequence). V lost 1 base and J 4 bases, leaving 9 bases between the germline ends. The CDR3 has 14 residues. The CDR3 DNA is TGTGCCAGCAGCTTGTTAACGGGAAATCAGCCCCAGCATTTT. This translates into CASSLLTGNQPQHF.

This chain uses TRBV7-9 with TRBJ2-7; the D gene is possibly TRBD1 (5 bases). The CDR3 contains 15 residues. The germline CDR1 and CDR2 sequences are SEHNR and FQNEAQ (reference sequence). The V end was cut by 5 bases, the J end by 1 base, with 15 bases between. CDR3 residues: CASSRRTQVSYEQYF. The CDR3, as DNA: TGTGCCAGCAGCAGAAGAACACAGGTTTCCTACGAGCAGTACTTC.

The sample holds a few counts of this clone. The chain carries TRBV15 and TRBJ2-5; tentative D call: TRBD1 (6 bases). Germline-derived CDR1 and CDR2 are LNHNV and YYDKDF (reference sequence). This CDR3 spans 20 amino acids. The V gene lost 5 bases and the J gene lost 2 bases, with 30 bases spanning the gap. CDR3 sequence (DNA): TGTGCCACCAGCTATAAGACAGGACGATGGGGGATGAGGGGTCAAGAGACCCAGTACTTC. Residues: CATSYKTGRWGMRGQETQYF. Supplemented by reference TRBV15 and TRBJ2-5, the full variable domain reads DAMVIQNPRYQVTQFGKPVTLSCSQTLNHNVMYWYQQKSSQAPKLLFHYYDKDFNNEADTPDNFQSRRPNTSFCFLDIRSPGLGDTAMYLCATSYKTGRWGMRGQETQYFGPGTRLLVL.

This clone was counted a few times. This sequence joins TRBV7-2 and TRBJ1-1; unclear D gene. CDR3 size: 13 residues. V lost 1 base, J lost 2 bases, and 5 bases lay in between. Germline lookup yields CDR1 SGHTA and CDR2 FQGNSA. Here the CDR3 DNA reads TGTGCCAGCAGCTTAGGAGATAACACTGAAGCTTTCTTT. It is translated as CASSLGDNTEAFF. The full variable domain, completed using reference TRBV7-2 and TRBJ1-1, is GAGVSQSPSNKVTEKGKDVELRCDPISGHTALYWYRQSLGQGLEFLIYFQGNSAPDKSGLPSDRFSAERTGGSVSTLTIQRTQQEDSAVYLCASSLGDNTEAFFGQGTRLTVV.

The gene calls are TRBV7-8 and TRBJ2-2; possibly TRBD2 for D (6 bases). Germline V gives CDR1 SGHVS, CDR2 FQNEAQ. V was cut by 5 bases and J by 6 bases, with 13 bases left in between. This CDR3 comprises 14 residues. The CDR3 DNA sequence: TGTGCCAGCAGCGGAGGGTTCGTAGCCGGGGAGCTGTTTTTT. Its protein product is CASSGGFVAGELFF.

This chain connects TRBV27 to TRBJ2-7; 10 nucleotides line up with TRBD1. The junction had 8 bases not matched to a gene; V was cut back by 4 bases and J by 5 bases. The CDR3 spans 15 residues. The germline gives CDR1 MNHEY, CDR2 SMNVEV (reference sequence). Here the CDR3 DNA reads TGTGCCAGCAGTTCTCCCGGGACAGGGGACAACGAGCAGTACTTC. Its translation: CASSSPGTGDNEQYF.

The chain has TRBV18 and TRBJ2-5, with 7 bases that match TRBD1. Germline CDR1 and CDR2: KGHSH and LQKENI. After removal of 3 bases from V and 2 bases from J, the junction contained 9 bases not matched to a gene. The CDR3 extends over 16 amino acids. The DNA for the CDR3 is TGTGCCAGCTCACCCGGATTACAGGGGCCACAAGAGACCCAGTACTTC. Translation gives CASSPGLQGPQETQYF.

The chain is built from TRBV10-3 and TRBJ2-3, with TRBD2 identical over 7 bases. V shed 1 base, J shed 1 base, and the junction held 2 bases outside the gene matches. Per germline, CDR1 ENHRY and CDR2 SYGVKD. CDR3 length: 15 amino acids. CDR3 coding DNA: TGTGCCATCAGTGAGTTGGCGGGGGGCACAGATACGCAGTATTTT. As protein: CAISELAGGTDTQYF.

The rearrangement joins TRBV6-5 to TRBJ2-5; 8 bases align to TRBD2. CDR3 length: 14 residues. V dropped 6 bases and J dropped 5; count of bases not matched to a gene: 8. Per germline, CDR1 MNHEY and CDR2 SVGAGI. The CDR3 reads CASRRGGPRETQYF. The CDR3 coding sequence is TGTGCCAGCAGACGGGGGGGCCCCCGGGAGACCCAGTACTTC.

The V and J genes are TRBV28 and TRBJ2-7, with TRBD2 as a possible D gene (7 bases). This CDR3 comprises 14 residues. Trimming pared 6 bases from V and 3 bases from J, leaving 15 bases between. The germline V gene has CDR1 MDHEN and CDR2 SYDVKM. The CDR3 nucleotides are TGTGCCAGCAGCAATTACAGGGAGGGCTACGAGCAGTACTTC. Protein: CASSNYREGYEQYF.

This clone was detected a few times. The J gene is TRBJ1-4, the V gene TRBV7-8, with 10 bases that match TRBD1. Per germline, CDR1 SGHVS and CDR2 FQNEAQ. This CDR3 has 15 amino acids. V lost 3 bases, J lost 7 bases, and 5 bases stayed unmatched. The CDR3 spells CASSFGQGDIEKLFF. As DNA, the CDR3 is TGTGCCAGCAGCTTCGGACAGGGGGATATTGAAAAACTGTTTTTT.

The J gene is TRBJ1-1, the V gene TRBV5-1, with D possibly TRBD1 on 6 matching bases. V lost 2 bases and J lost 1, with 9 bases in between. This CDR3 has 14 amino acids. Germline V gene sequence: CDR1 SGHRS, CDR2 YFSETQ. CDR3 coding DNA: TGCGCCAGCAGCTTCGGGGGGGCGAACACTGAAGCTTTCTTT. Translated, it gives CASSFGGANTEAFF. The whole variable domain, remainder taken from reference TRBV5-1 and TRBJ1-1, is KAGVTQTPRYLIKTRGQQVTLSCSPISGHRSVSWYQQTPGQGLQFLFEYFSETQRNKGNFPGRFSGRQFSNSRSEMNVSTLELGDSALYLCASSFGGANTEAFFGQGTRLTVV.

The genes are TRBV19 and TRBJ1-5, with unresolved D. Germline V CDR1 and CDR2: LNHDA, SQIVND (reference sequence). Trimming stripped 3 bases from V and 6 bases from J, with 9 bases between. The CDR3 covers 13 residues. The CDR3 DNA reads TGTGCCAGTAGTATGGCCCCCCCTCAGCCCCAGCATTTT. This translates into CASSMAPPQPQHF.

As for this clone: No DNA is shown, since the ends of the CDR3 on it are uncertain; the CDR3 is the one TCRdb lists. This chain uses TRBV5-4 with TRBJ2-1; the D call TRBD2 from the table was never checked on the DNA. The CDR3 length equals 16 residues, ends included. In germline, CDR1 is SGHNT, CDR2 YYREEE (reference sequence). CDR3 region: CASSLFGSGSYNEQFF.

This clone has more than one count but fewer than ten. The gene calls are TRBV7-9 and TRBJ2-7, with 8 bases fitting TRBD2. The V gene's germline CDR1 is SEHNR and CDR2 FQNEAQ (reference sequence). The CDR3 consists of 13 residues. V was pared by 6 bases and J by 5 bases, with 6 bases of the junction left unmatched. CDR3 residues: CASSRGGRNEQYF. In DNA form, the CDR3 reads TGTGCCAGCAGTCGGGGGGGAAGGAACGAGCAGTACTTC.

This clone appeared a few times. This sequence joins TRBV13 and TRBJ1-1, with D perhaps TRBD1 (5 bases). CDR3 size: 14 residues. Trimming removed 1 base at V and 0 bases at J, with 6 bases between. CDR1 is PRHDT and CDR2 is FYEKMQ in the germline V gene (reference sequence). The CDR3 region has the DNA TGTGCCAGCAGCTTAGCGGGGGTGAACACTGAAGCTTTCTTT. It is translated as CASSLAGVNTEAFF. The full variable domain, in which reference TRBV13 and TRBJ1-1 provide the parts outside the CDR3, is AAGVIQSPRHLIKEKRETATLKCYPIPRHDTVYWYQQGPGQDPQFLISFYEKMQSDKGSIPDRFSAQQFSDYHSELNMSSLELGDSALYFCASSLAGVNTEAFFGQGTRLTVV.

The CDR3 is CARSRRQGVESYEQYF. For the CDR3, the DNA is TGTGCCAGAAGCAGAAGACAGGGTGTGGAATCCTACGAGCAGTACTTC. This chain connects TRBV5-3 to TRBJ2-7, with TRBD1 matching 7 bases. TRBV5-3 carries the ORF label, with uncertain function. The V and J ends lost 4 bases and 1 base, in that order; junction bases with no gene match: 11. CDR3 size: 16 residues.

The V call is TRBV7-9, the J call TRBJ1-1; D unresolved. This CDR3 spans 13 amino acids. The germline gives CDR1 SEHNR, CDR2 FQNEAQ (reference sequence). V dropped 5 bases and J dropped 3 bases, with 10 bases sitting between them. Here the CDR3 DNA reads TGTGCCAGCAGCAGAACGAGGGACACTGAAGCTTTCTTT. Protein: CASSRTRDTEAFF.

The chain couples TRBV28 to TRBJ2-2; D is ambiguous. CDR1 MDHEN and CDR2 SYDVKM come from the germline V gene. V lost 4 bases and J 4 bases, leaving 7 bases between the germline ends. The CDR3 covers 13 residues. CDR3 region: CASSSHSTGELFF. The CDR3 DNA reads TGTGCCAGCAGTTCCCACTCCACCGGGGAGCTGTTTTTT.

The V call is TRBV11-3, the J call TRBJ2-1; 7 nucleotides agree with TRBD2. CDR3 length equals 15 residues. The germline gives CDR1 SGHNT, CDR2 YENEEA. V lost 5 bases and J lost 8; bases outside the gene matches: 12. The CDR3 DNA is TGTGCCAGCAGCCCCCGGGGTCCTGGGGGGGATGAGCAGTTCTTC. Encoded protein: CASSPRGPGGDEQFF.

This CDR3 reads CASSVGAHQPQHF. The DNA for the CDR3 is TGTGCCAGCAGCGTTGGGGCCCATCAGCCCCAGCATTTT. V and J are TRBV9 and TRBJ1-5, with D perhaps TRBD1 (5 bases). Trimming pared 2 bases from V and 5 bases from J, leaving 8 bases between. Germline CDR1 reads SGDLS; CDR2 reads YYNGEE. The CDR3 contains 13 residues.

The table lists this clone with a few counts. The chain recombines TRBV18 with TRBJ1-5, with TRBD1 matching 7 bases. This CDR3 is built from 15 residues. Germline CDR1 and CDR2: KGHSH and LQKENI. Trimming cost V 1 base and J 7 bases; bases outside gene matches: 7. CDR3 loop: CASSPQGAIGQPQHF. CDR3 coding DNA: TGTGCCAGCTCACCACAGGGGGCCATTGGGCAGCCCCAGCATTTT.

The genes are TRBV5-4 and TRBJ1-6; TRBD1 agrees at 7 bases. CDR1 and CDR2 (germline): SGHNT, YYREEE (reference sequence). Trimming removed 0 bases from V and 2 bases from J; junction bases left unmatched: 5. There are 17 residues in the CDR3. CDR3 nucleotide sequence: TGTGCCAGCAGCTTGGCCTCCGGGACAGCCTATAATTCACCCCTCCACTTT. It specifies CASSLASGTAYNSPLHF.

This chain joins TRBV5-4 and TRBJ2-3; D possibly corresponds to TRBD1 (7 bases). The CDR3 length is 15 residues. Germline-derived CDR1 and CDR2 are SGHNT and YYREEE (reference sequence). The V end was cut by 0 bases, the J end by 4 bases, with 12 bases between. The CDR3 nucleotides are TGTGCCAGCAGCTTGGGTGGAGGGGGCGCAGATACGCAGTATTTT. Its translation: CASSLGGGGADTQYF.

The CDR3 reads CASSFGGSYNEQFF. The CDR3 DNA is TGTGCCAGCAGTTTTGGGGGGTCATACAATGAGCAGTTCTTC. V and J are TRBV27 and TRBJ2-1; possible D gene TRBD2, 6 bases. Germline CDR1 MNHEY, CDR2 SMNVEV (reference sequence). The CDR3 loop spans 14 amino acids. Trimming stripped 3 bases from V and 4 bases from J, with 10 bases between.

V usage is TRBV25-1 and J usage is TRBJ1-3; a weak D match, TRBD1 (6 bases). Between the trimmed V and J ends, which lost 4 bases and 1 base, there was a span of 14 bases. The CDR3 spans 16 residues. From germline, CDR1 is MGHDK and CDR2 SYGVNS. The CDR3 DNA reads TGTGCCAGCAGTGTGCAGGGGACCCTATCTGGAAACACCATATATTTT. Its translation is CASSVQGTLSGNTIYF.

V and J are TRBV18 and TRBJ2-5; D may be TRBD1 (6 bases). Germline V gene sequence: CDR1 KGHSH, CDR2 LQKENI. CDR3 length: 13 residues. The V end lost 2 bases, the J end lost 3 bases, and 7 bases lay between the germline ends. CDR3 protein: CASSPNREETQYF. CDR3 nucleotides: TGTGCCAGCTCACCAAACAGGGAAGAGACCCAGTACTTC.

This rearrangement joins TRBV19 to TRBJ2-5; D is perhaps TRBD2 (6 bases). Matching the DNA end better, TRBJ2-7 makes the J call doubtful. Germline lookup yields CDR1 LNHDA and CDR2 SQIVND (reference sequence). The CDR3 loop spans 12 amino acids. CDR3 in amino acids: CGTRDWKYEQYF. The CDR3 DNA follows: TGTGGGACACGGGACTGGAAGTACGAGCAGTACTTC.